In this sample, the clone carrying this T cell receptor (beta chain) turned up many times. This CDR3 has 15 amino acids. From germline, CDR1 is LNHNV and CDR2 YYDKDF (reference sequence). Trimming shortened V by 1 base and J by 4 bases, and 13 bases separated the two germline ends. Exposed participants came across a COVID-19 case within 2 weeks before study entry. This record belongs to a study of blood T cell repertoires in COVID-19. Source study methods: Amplification of reference gene primers provided the estimated nucleated cell counts. TCRdb's copy holds only in-frame clones and misses some; the assay was immunoSEQ multiplex PCR. V and J calls and clone size are as listed in that table; D and trimming were resolved from the DNA. This table holds 120,000 to 150,000 clones, 84% found once.

The TCR originated in a woman aged 18-29 years who had been exposed to COVID-19. This chain joins TRBV15 and TRBJ1-1; D is possibly TRBD1 (6 bases). The sequenced sample was PBMCs or T cells enriched from blood (not recorded which). As DNA, the CDR3 is TGTGCCACCAGCAGAGGTTCGGGGGGCCTCACTGAAGCTTTCTTT. Its translation is CATSRGSGGLTEAFF.